This is a list of T cell receptor beta chains from one sample in a study of PD-1 and CTLA-4 blockade in melanoma. Assay used: immunoSEQ multiplex PCR; TCRdb lists only in-frame clones, some missing. The sample includes roughly 11,000 clones, roughly 82% seen only once; the top ten take roughly 30%. Sequencing was performed on CD8+ T cells from peripheral blood, taken from a patient given anti-PD-1 treatment. These receptors all stem from a human donor with melanoma. Both conserved end residues are part of each CDR3. D genes are given only for firm matches. Not all rows give a size; the values are once, few, many and, for expanded clones, a class.

clone size | J gene | V gene | D gene | CDR3 protein | CDR3 DNA
- | TRBJ1-4 | TRBV3-1/TRBV3-2 | - | CASSLTLSSTNEKLFF | TGTGCCAGCAGCCTGACCTTATCCTCAACTAATGAAAAACTGTTTTTT
- | TRBJ2-1 | TRBV19 | - | CASSAPSDGGKFF | TGTGCCAGTAGTGCCCCTTCGGACGGAGGGAAGTTCTTC
- | TRBJ2-2 | TRBV6-2/TRBV6-3 | TRBD2 | CASSNGGEGTGELFF | TGTGCCAGCAGTAACGGAGGGGAGGGGACCGGGGAGCTGTTTTTT
- | TRBJ1-1 | TRBV5-6 | - | CASSVLGYAEAFF | TGTGCCAGCAGCGTACTGGGGTATGCTGAAGCTTTCTTT
once | TRBJ1-1 | TRBV12-3/TRBV12-4 | - | CASSFRDTEAFF | TGTGCCAGCAGTTTTAGGGATACTGAAGCTTTCTTT
- | TRBJ2-1 | TRBV11-2 | - | CASSLTDRPRYNEQFF | TGTGCCAGCAGCTTGACTGACAGGCCCCGATACAATGAGCAGTTCTTC
- | TRBJ1-4 | TRBV5-1 | - | CASSPRGADEKLFF | TGCGCCAGCAGCCCCCGGGGGGCGGATGAAAAACTGTTTTTT
- | TRBJ2-7 | TRBV7-9 | TRBD2 | CASSLGLAPSYEQYF | TGTGCCAGCAGCTTAGGACTAGCACCTTCCTACGAGCAGTACTTC
- | TRBJ1-2 | TRBV18 | - | CASSPGGYTF | TGTGCCAGCTCACCAGGTGGCTACACCTTC
- | TRBJ1-5 | TRBV12-3/TRBV12-4 | TRBD1 | CASSDREGQPQHF | TGTGCCAGCAGCGACAGGGAGGGTCAGCCCCAGCATTTT
- | TRBJ2-7 | TRBV5-8 | - | CASSPGGPGAGEQYF | TGTGCCAGCAGTCCGGGGGGTCCGGGGGCAGGAGAGCAGTACTTC
- | TRBJ2-1 | TRBV10-3 | TRBD2 | CATTPGTSGTPSSYNERFF | TGTGCCACCACCCCCGGGACTAGCGGAACCCCAAGCTCCTACAATGAGCGGTTCTTC
- | TRBJ1-1 | TRBV27 | - | CASSIGTLGTEAFF | TGTGCCAGCAGCATAGGGACACTGGGTACTGAAGCTTTCTTT
once | TRBJ2-7 | TRBV27 | TRBD1 | CASSGQGSISSQYF | TGTGCCAGCAGTGGACAGGGATCAATTTCCTCTCAGTACTTC
- | TRBJ2-1 | TRBV11-3 | - | CASQAVGTPLYNEQFF | TGTGCCAGCCAAGCCGTCGGGACACCCCTATACAATGAGCAGTTCTTC
once | TRBJ1-2 | TRBV6-5 | - | CATTPSVFNYGYTF | TGTGCCACCACCCCCTCCGTATTTAACTATGGCTACACCTTC
- | TRBJ2-3 | TRBV3-1/TRBV3-2 | - | CASSQGTGDTDTQYF | TGTGCCAGCAGCCAGGGGACCGGTGACACAGATACGCAGTATTTT
- | TRBJ1-5 | TRBV19 | - | CASKPQGFSNQPQHF | TGTGCCAGCAAGCCCCAGGGGTTTAGCAATCAGCCCCAGCATTTT
- | TRBJ2-1 | TRBV5-6 | - | CASSWDGDNEQFF | TGTGCCAGCAGCTGGGACGGAGACAATGAGCAGTTCTTC
once | TRBJ2-4 | TRBV7-9 | - | CASSSDLAKNIQYF | TGTGCCAGCAGCTCGGATTTAGCCAAAAACATTCAGTACTTC
few | TRBJ1-4 | TRBV4-1 | - | CASSSRDGGYEKLFF | TGCGCCAGCAGCTCCCGGGACGGGGGGTATGAAAAACTGTTTTTT
- | TRBJ1-3 | TRBV30 | - | CAWSHRHYSGNTIYF | TGTGCCTGGAGTCACAGGCACTACTCTGGAAACACCATATATTTT
- | TRBJ2-2 | TRBV6-5 | - | CASSYDGGHGELFF | TGTGCCAGCAGTTACGACGGGGGACACGGGGAGCTGTTTTTT
- | TRBJ2-5 | TRBV5-6 | - | CASSPRLGGAYQETQYF | TGTGCCAGCAGCCCCCGGCTCGGCGGGGCGTACCAAGAGACCCAGTACTTC
- | TRBJ1-2 | TRBV24-1 | - | CATSDPDRSYGYTF | TGTGCCACCAGTGACCCTGACAGGAGTTATGGCTACACCTTC
- | TRBJ1-6 | TRBV7-9 | TRBD1 | CASSLGGQSYNSPLHF | TGTGCCAGCAGCTTAGGGGGACAGAGTTATAATTCACCCCTCCACTTT
once | TRBJ2-7 | TRBV24-1 | - | CATSDPNSYEQYF | TGTGCCACCAGTGATCCAAACTCCTACGAGCAGTACTTC
- | TRBJ1-1 | TRBV2 | - | CASSDQRSNTEAFF | TGTGCCAGCAGTGATCAGAGGTCGAACACTGAAGCTTTCTTT
- | TRBJ1-3 | TRBV29-1 | - | CSVEVPGSFSGNTIYF | TGCAGCGTTGAGGTTCCGGGGTCCTTCTCTGGAAACACCATATATTTT
- | TRBJ2-5 | TRBV7-9 | - | CASSLVGSQETQYF | TGTGCCAGCAGCTTAGTGGGATCCCAAGAGACCCAGTACTTC
- | TRBJ1-1 | TRBV12-3/TRBV12-4 | - | CASSLGGFTEAFF | TGTGCCAGCAGTTTGGGGGGGTTCACTGAAGCTTTCTTT
- | TRBJ2-1 | TRBV7-9 | TRBD1 | CASSQQGAMGYNEQFF | TGTGCCAGCAGCCAACAGGGGGCGATGGGCTATAATGAGCAGTTCTTC
- | TRBJ1-6 | TRBV11-2 | - | CASSLDNSPLHF | TGTGCCAGCAGCTTAGATAATTCACCCCTCCACTTT
- | TRBJ1-1 | TRBV12-2 | - | CASRFCPRDTEAFF | TGTGCAAGTCGCTTCTGCCCGAGGGACACTGAAGCTTTCTTT
- | TRBJ2-7 | TRBV11-3 | - | CASSVEEVGEREQYF | TGTGCCAGCAGCGTAGAGGAAGTGGGGGAAAGAGAGCAGTACTTC
- | TRBJ1-2 | TRBV18 | TRBD1 | CASSPPDRNYGYTF | TGTGCCAGCTCACCTCCGGACAGGAACTATGGCTACACCTTC
- | TRBJ2-5 | TRBV12-3/TRBV12-4 | - | CASSFGETQYF | TGTGCCAGCAGTTTCGGAGAGACCCAGTACTTC
- | TRBJ2-1 | TRBV11-1 | - | CASSLRSLYNEQFF | TGTGCCAGCAGCTTACGGTCCTTATACAATGAGCAGTTCTTC
- | TRBJ2-5 | TRBV19 | - | CASSIVGGSEETQYF | TGTGCCAGTAGTATAGTAGGGGGATCAGAAGAGACCCAGTACTTC
- | TRBJ1-5 | TRBV24-1 | - | CATSDLDSNQPQHF | TGTGCCACCAGTGATTTAGATAGCAATCAGCCCCAGCATTTT
once | TRBJ2-1 | TRBV24-1 | - | CATSAGQYNEQFF | TGTGCCACCAGCGCGGGACAGTACAATGAGCAGTTCTTC
- | TRBJ2-7 | TRBV6-5 | TRBD1 | CASSNRGYEQYF | TGTGCCAGCAGCAACAGGGGGTACGAGCAGTACTTC
- | TRBJ1-5 | TRBV7-8 | TRBD1 | CASSGQGGQPQHF | TGTGCCAGCAGCGGACAGGGAGGGCAGCCCCAGCATTTT
- | TRBJ2-2 | TRBV2 | - | CASSELYGGAGTGELFF | TGTGCCAGCAGTGAATTGTATGGCGGGGCGGGAACCGGGGAGCTGTTTTTT
- | TRBJ1-1 | TRBV6-5 | - | CASSYTQENTEAFF | TGTGCCAGCAGTTACACACAGGAGAACACTGAAGCTTTCTTT
- | TRBJ1-1 | TRBV27 | TRBD1 | CASSPTGGDAFF | TGTGCCAGCAGTCCAACAGGGGGCGACGCTTTCTTT
once | TRBJ1-2 | TRBV29-1 | - | CSVLADGYTF | TGCAGCGTTTTAGCTGATGGCTACACCTTC
- | TRBJ1-1 | TRBV7-2 | - | CASSLEGEGDEAFF | TGTGCCAGCAGCTTAGAAGGAGAGGGGGATGAAGCTTTCTTT
- | TRBJ1-5 | TRBV7-8 | TRBD1 | CASSLGTGINQPQHF | TGTGCCAGCAGCTTAGGGACAGGCATTAATCAGCCCCAGCATTTT
- | TRBJ1-2 | TRBV7-2 | - | CASTETVGNYGYTF | TGTGCCAGCACCGAAACAGTGGGGAACTATGGCTACACCTTC